These 16 T cell receptor beta chains share one sample of origin, sequenced in a study of blood T cell repertoires in COVID-19. Produced via immunoSEQ multiplex PCR; TCRdb's table is partial and in-frame only. The repertoire holds 180,000 or so clones, with approximately 88% as singletons. Sequencing was carried out using peripheral blood. These receptors came from a man in his forties or fifties with acute or convalescent COVID-19.

This clone appeared a single time. This chain uses TRBV7-9 with TRBJ2-3; 8 nucleotides line up with TRBD2. The CDR3 runs to 16 residues. Germline V gene sequence: CDR1 SEHNR, CDR2 FQNEAQ (reference sequence). J gave up 7 bases and V 5 bases, and 14 bases lay outside the gene matches. CDR3 coding DNA: TGTGCCAGCAGCCAATCCCGAGCGGGGGCTTTAAATACGCAGTATTTT. Protein: CASSQSRAGALNTQYF.

The chain joins TRBV10-2 to TRBJ2-7; the D is unclear. The germline V gene encodes CDR1 WSHSY and CDR2 SAAADI. The V end lost 6 bases, the J end lost 2 bases, and 8 bases lay between the germline ends. This CDR3 contains 12 residues. Written as DNA, the CDR3 is TGCGCCAGCAGAAACGGTCCCTACGAGCAGTACTTC. It yields the protein CASRNGPYEQYF.

This sequence joins TRBV7-6 and TRBJ2-7; 12 bases are a match to TRBD2. V lost 5 bases, J lost 4 bases, and 6 bases stayed unmatched. This CDR3 region has 15 residues. Germline V CDR1 and CDR2: SGHVS, FNYEAQ. CDR3 sequence: CASSPRTSGVYEQYF. The CDR3 nucleotides read TGTGCCAGCAGCCCTCGGACTAGCGGGGTGTACGAGCAGTACTTC.

The rearrangement links TRBV19 to TRBJ1-2; the match to TRBD1 covers 11 bases. There are 15 residues in the CDR3. After removal of 1 base from V and 8 bases from J, the junction contained 6 bases not matched to a gene. Germline loops: CDR1 LNHDA, CDR2 SQIVND (reference sequence). The DNA of the CDR3 is TGTGCCAGTAGTATAGCAGGACAGGGGGCCTGGGGCTACACCTTC. Amino acid sequence: CASSIAGQGAWGYTF.

The V call is TRBV7-2, the J call TRBJ2-5, with TRBD2 matching over 13 bases. The V and J ends lost 3 bases and 5 bases, in that order; junction bases with no gene match: 9. The CDR3 is made up of 17 amino acids. Per germline, CDR1 SGHTA and CDR2 FQGNSA. The CDR3 DNA sequence: TGTGCCAGCAGCTTCGATACTAGCGGGGGGGCCCGGGAGACCCAGTACTTC. Translating gives CASSFDTSGGARETQYF.

This chain links TRBV10-1 with TRBJ2-2; the match to TRBD2 covers 7 bases. Germline lookup yields CDR1 WNHNN and CDR2 SYGVQD (reference sequence). The CDR3 has 14 amino acids. The trim removed 8 bases at V and 0 bases at J, leaving 3 bases unmatched. CDR3 in amino acids: CASRGDANTGELFF. DNA for the CDR3: TGCGCCAGCCGGGGGGATGCGAACACCGGGGAGCTGTTTTTT.

This clone showed up just a few times. This chain uses TRBV24-1 with TRBJ2-4, with D unclear. CDR1 KGHDR and CDR2 SFDVKD come from the germline V gene. CDR3 length: 16 residues. V shed 4 bases and J shed 2 bases, with 14 bases lying between them. The CDR3 loop reads CATSDPLMRTKNIQYF. The CDR3 DNA is TGTGCCACCAGTGACCCGCTTATGAGAACCAAAAACATTCAGTACTTC.

The CDR3 DNA reads as TGTGCCAGCAGCCGAACGGGGGGGTACAATGAGCAGTTCTTC. It yields the protein CASSRTGGYNEQFF. The chain combines TRBV14 with TRBJ2-1; 8 positions match TRBD2. V was pared by 4 bases and J by 4 bases, with 3 bases of the junction left unmatched. Per germline, CDR1 SGHDN and CDR2 FVKESK. The CDR3 spans 14 residues.

The V and J genes are TRBV5-1 and TRBJ1-3; D may be TRBD1 (5 bases). CDR1 and CDR2 from the germline V gene are SGHRS and YFSETQ. The CDR3 covers 16 residues. Trimming left V 0 bases short and J 0 bases short, with 10 bases between. The CDR3 loop is CASSLGGDSSGNTIYF. The CDR3, as DNA: TGCGCCAGCAGCTTGGGGGGCGATAGCTCTGGAAACACCATATATTTT.

The table lists this clone with a count of one. The chain joins TRBV9 to TRBJ2-1; 9 bases match TRBD1. The V gene end was trimmed by 7 bases and the J gene end by 8 bases; junction bases not matched to a gene: 10. The germline V gene has CDR1 SGDLS and CDR2 YYNGEE. The CDR3 runs 14 residues. CDR3 loop: CASGAGTGKDEQFF. Written as DNA, the CDR3 is TGTGCCAGCGGGGCCGGGACAGGGAAGGATGAGCAGTTCTTC. The full variable domain, rest sourced from reference TRBV9 and TRBJ2-1, is DSGVTQTPKHLITATGQRVTLRCSPRSGDLSVYWYQQSLDQGLQFLIQYYNGEERAKGNILERFSAQQFPDLHSELNLSSLELGDSALYFCASGAGTGKDEQFFGPGTRLTVL.

The V gene is TRBV5-8, the J gene TRBJ2-5, with 7 positions matching TRBD2. Germline values: CDR1 SGHTS, CDR2 YDEGEE. The CDR3 length is 15 residues. J lost 5 bases, V lost 6 bases, and 13 bases had no gene match. The CDR3 nucleotides are TGTGCCAGCAACAGCGGGGCCCCAGGTTGGGAGACCCAGTACTTC. Encoded protein: CASNSGAPGWETQYF.

This clone is a singleton in its sample. This CDR3 is CASSSDRGKDTQYF. DNA for the CDR3: TGTGCCAGCAGCTCGGACAGGGGCAAAGATACGCAGTATTTT. This rearrangement joins TRBV7-2 to TRBJ2-3; 9 nucleotides agree with TRBD1. This CDR3 has 14 amino acids. Germline-derived CDR1 and CDR2 are SGHTA and FQGNSA. V dropped 4 bases and J dropped 5; count of bases not matched to a gene: 4.

V gene TRBV2 combines with J gene TRBJ2-1, with no clear D. The CDR3 runs to 16 residues. In germline, CDR1 is SNHLY, CDR2 FYNNEI. Between the trimmed V and J ends, which lost 2 bases and 1 base, there was a span of 12 bases. Here the CDR3 DNA reads TGTGCCAGCAGTGAAACGAGATTTCGATCCTACAATGAGCAGTTCTTC. Protein: CASSETRFRSYNEQFF.

This rearrangement joins TRBV10-2 to TRBJ2-1; 8 bases align to TRBD2. This CDR3 has 14 amino acids. The trim removed 3 bases at V and 4 bases at J, leaving 2 bases unmatched. The germline CDR1 and CDR2 sequences are WSHSY and SAAADI. CDR3 nucleotides: TGCGCCAGCAGTGACAGCGGGGGTTACAATGAGCAGTTCTTC. Translation gives CASSDSGGYNEQFF.

V gene TRBV6-9 combines with J gene TRBJ2-2; 9 bases match TRBD1. V lost 5 bases to trimming and J lost 4 bases; unmatched junction nucleotides: 11. Germline V gives CDR1 MNHGY, CDR2 SVAAGI. The CDR3 covers 17 residues. The CDR3 sequence: CASSIRDREGCTGELFF. CDR3 DNA sequence: TGTGCCAGCAGTATCCGGGACAGGGAGGGGTGCACCGGGGAGCTGTTTTTT.

The rearrangement links TRBV5-4 to TRBJ2-2; 8 bases map to TRBD2. Germline lookup yields CDR1 SGHNT and CDR2 YYREEE (reference sequence). J lost 4 bases, V lost 4 bases, and 6 bases had no gene match. The CDR3 has 15 amino acids. CDR3 loop: CASSLRLASTGELFF. Written as DNA, the CDR3 is TGTGCCAGCAGCCTTCGACTAGCGAGCACCGGGGAGCTGTTTTTT.